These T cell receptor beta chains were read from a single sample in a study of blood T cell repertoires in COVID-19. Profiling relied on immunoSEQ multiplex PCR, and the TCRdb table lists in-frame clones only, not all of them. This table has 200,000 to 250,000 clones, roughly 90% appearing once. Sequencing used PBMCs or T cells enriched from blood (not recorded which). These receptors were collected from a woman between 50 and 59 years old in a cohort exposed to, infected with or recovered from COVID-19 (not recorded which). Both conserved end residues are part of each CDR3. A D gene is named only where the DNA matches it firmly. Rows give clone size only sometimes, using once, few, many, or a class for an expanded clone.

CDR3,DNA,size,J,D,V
CASSLWAGELSGELFF,TGTGCCAGCAGCTTATGGGCAGGGGAGTTGTCCGGGGAGCTGTTTTTT,once,TRBJ2-2,.,TRBV7-9
CATSDASGTGEKLFF,TGTGCCACCAGTGATGCAAGCGGGACTGGTGAAAAACTGTTTTTT,.,TRBJ1-4,.,TRBV24-1
CASSPGTGSGYTF,TGTGCCAGCTCACCCGGGACAGGATCTGGCTACACCTTC,few,TRBJ1-2,TRBD1,TRBV18
CASSIHSGWNTEAFF,TGTGCCAGCAGCATCCACTCCGGGTGGAACACTGAAGCTTTCTTT,.,TRBJ1-1,.,TRBV6-2/TRBV6-3
CASSVSGGAVYGYTF,TGTGCCAGCAGCGTTTCAGGGGGCGCGGTGTATGGCTACACCTTC,.,TRBJ1-2,TRBD1,TRBV9
CASSSGQGGTEAFF,TGTGCCAGCAGCTCCGGACAGGGAGGCACTGAAGCTTTCTTT,.,TRBJ1-1,TRBD1,TRBV11-3
CASSPPGQSTLRNEQFF,TGCGCCAGCAGCCCCCCCGGACAGTCGACCCTAAGGAATGAGCAGTTCTTC,.,TRBJ2-1,.,TRBV5-1
CASSTRRGGEQYF,TGTGCCAGCAGCACCCGACGTGGCGGCGAGCAGTACTTC,.,TRBJ2-7,.,TRBV7-9
CASRPMGDTKRNTIYF,TGTGCCAGCAGGCCCATGGGGGACACGAAGCGAAACACCATATATTTT,.,TRBJ1-3,.,TRBV25-1
CASSIHTLRTPSGYTF,TGTGCCAGTAGTATCCATACCCTACGGACACCATCTGGCTACACCTTC,.,TRBJ1-2,.,TRBV19
CASSLGRADTQYF,TGTGCCAGCAGCCTTGGGAGGGCAGATACGCAGTATTTT,.,TRBJ2-3,TRBD2,TRBV7-6
CASSQEANQPQHF,TGTGCCAGCAGCCAAGAGGCGAATCAGCCCCAGCATTTT,.,TRBJ1-5,.,TRBV5-4
CASSLDPRLAGGTDTQYF,TGTGCCAGCAGCCTCGACCCCCGACTAGCGGGGGGCACAGATACGCAGTATTTT,.,TRBJ2-3,TRBD2,TRBV11-2
CASRGGSGTNEKLFF,TGCGCCAGCAGAGGCGGATCCGGAACTAATGAAAAACTGTTTTTT,once,TRBJ1-4,.,TRBV5-1
CASSMTVTLYNEQFF,TGCGCCAGCAGCATGACAGTGACCCTTTACAATGAGCAGTTCTTC,.,TRBJ2-1,.,TRBV10-1
CASSFVGEPGQGSGFGYTF,TGCGCCAGCAGCTTTGTCGGCGAGCCGGGACAGGGAAGCGGATTCGGCTACACCTTC,.,TRBJ1-2,TRBD1,TRBV5-1
CASSPTGAGGVETQYF,TGTGCCAGCAGCCCCACAGGGGCGGGGGGAGTAGAGACCCAGTACTTC,once,TRBJ2-5,.,TRBV5-8
CASSSPGQGGDYGYTF,TGCGCCAGCAGCTCCCCGGGACAGGGGGGGGACTATGGCTACACCTTC,.,TRBJ1-2,TRBD1,TRBV5-1
CASSLARDRAQPQHF,TGTGCCAGCAGCTTAGCGCGGGACAGGGCCCAGCCCCAGCATTTT,few,TRBJ1-5,TRBD1,TRBV7-8
CASSERGGFANEQFF,TGTGCCAGCAGCGAGCGGGGGGGTTTTGCCAATGAGCAGTTCTTC,.,TRBJ2-1,TRBD2,TRBV7-2
CASSLLDEQFF,TGTGCCAGCAGCTTACTCGATGAGCAGTTCTTC,.,TRBJ2-1,.,TRBV7-8
CASSVSGTGEETQYF,TGCGCCAGCAGCGTATCCGGGACAGGGGAGGAGACCCAGTACTTC,.,TRBJ2-5,TRBD1,TRBV5-1
CASSQGSQGDYEQYF,TGCGCCAGCAGCCAAGGCAGTCAGGGGGACTACGAGCAGTACTTC,.,TRBJ2-7,TRBD1,TRBV4-1
CATNIRGWDTQYF,TGTGCCACCAACATTCGGGGTTGGGATACGCAGTATTTT,.,TRBJ2-3,.,TRBV6-5
CASGGQGIAKNIQYF,TGTGCCAGCGGGGGACAGGGGATAGCCAAAAACATTCAGTACTTC,.,TRBJ2-4,TRBD1,TRBV28
CASRLGRVTEAFF,TGTGCAAGTCGCTTAGGCAGGGTGACTGAAGCTTTCTTT,.,TRBJ1-1,.,TRBV12-2
CASSAPRQGARTEAFF,TGTGCCAGCAGCGCCCCACGACAGGGGGCAAGGACTGAAGCTTTCTTT,.,TRBJ1-1,TRBD1,TRBV9
CASSSYPGQTLYEQYF,TGTGCCAGCAGTTCTTACCCGGGACAGACTCTATACGAGCAGTACTTC,.,TRBJ2-7,TRBD1,TRBV28
CASSPSTGGTQETQYF,TGCGCCAGCAGCCCATCCACAGGGGGAACCCAAGAGACCCAGTACTTC,.,TRBJ2-5,TRBD1,TRBV5-1
CASRSGGHEKLFF,TGCGCCAGCAGGTCCGGAGGGCATGAAAAACTGTTTTTT,few,TRBJ1-4,.,TRBV5-1
CASSQGLGGLNEKLFF,TGCGCCAGCAGCCAGGGTTTGGGGGGACTCAATGAAAAACTGTTTTTT,few,TRBJ1-4,.,TRBV4-1
CASSLPGYEQYF,TGTGCCAGCAGTTTACCCGGGTACGAGCAGTACTTC,.,TRBJ2-7,.,TRBV28
CASSPGQRLGGYTF,TGCGCCAGCAGCCCGGGACAGCGCTTGGGAGGCTACACCTTC,.,TRBJ1-2,TRBD1,TRBV5-1
CAWSGRWNTEAFF,TGTGCCTGGAGTGGTCGTTGGAACACTGAAGCTTTCTTT,.,TRBJ1-1,.,TRBV30
CASSSGANTGELFF,TGTGCCAGCAGCTCGGGAGCGAACACCGGGGAGCTGTTTTTT,.,TRBJ2-2,.,TRBV7-3
CASSPPGLDTYEQYF,TGTGCCAGCAGCCCACCGGGACTGGATACCTACGAGCAGTACTTC,few,TRBJ2-7,.,TRBV14
CASSIQGISYEQYF,TGTGCCAGCAGCATACAGGGAATTTCCTACGAGCAGTACTTC,.,TRBJ2-7,.,TRBV27
CASSPMSTNTEAFF,TGTGCCAGCAGCCCCATGAGTACGAACACTGAAGCTTTCTTT,once,TRBJ1-1,.,TRBV7-9
CASSSRQGDNSPLHF,TGTGCCAGCAGCAGCCGACAGGGGGATAATTCACCCCTCCACTTT,once,TRBJ1-6,TRBD1,TRBV7-2